This paragraph covers one T cell receptor beta chain sequence. Original processing notes: Cell counts per sample came from amplifying reference gene primers. Sequenced by immunoSEQ multiplex PCR; TCRdb stores in-frame clones only, minus some. V, J and clone size reflect that table, while D and trimming were determined from the DNA. This table holds tens of thousands of clones, around four fifths found once. This entry is derived from a study of blood T cell repertoires in COVID-19. Germline V lookup: CDR1 MDHEN, CDR2 SYDVKM. This CDR3 contains 14 residues. Trimming removed 2 bases at V and 2 bases at J, with 7 bases between.

The chain employs TRBV28 and TRBJ1-5; perhaps TRBD1 as D (5 bases). Sequenced sample: peripheral blood. This receptor was identified in a woman aged 80 or over with active or convalescent COVID-19. In nucleotides, the CDR3 is TGTGCCAGCAGTTTAACGGGGGGCAATCAGCCCCAGCATTTT. Its translation is CASSLTGGNQPQHF. The entire variable domain, with the rest obtained from reference TRBV28 and TRBJ1-5, is as follows: DVKVTQSSRYLVKRTGEKVFLECVQDMDHENMFWYRQDPGLGLRLIYFSYDVKMKEKGDIPEGYSVSREKKERFSLILESASTNQTSMYLCASSLTGGNQPQHFGDGTRLSIL.